The rows below give T cell receptor beta chains drawn from one sample of a study of blood T cells in healthy people across ages. TCRdb re-called the 5' RACE reads with MiXCR, one entry per CDR3 protein. The sample records just over 800,000 distinct CDR3 sequences, approximately 65% being singletons. The sequencing input was blood. These receptors originate from a man aged 25-45 years in good health. The CDR3 runs from the conserved cysteine through the conserved F or W. The order of the fields is clone size, J gene, D gene, V gene, CDR3 protein, CDR3 DNA. A D gene is named only where the DNA matches it firmly. For some rows the clone size is stated as once, few or many, or as a class when expanded; others skip it.

abundance: -; j_gene: TRBJ2-7; d_gene: TRBD1; v_gene: TRBV3-1; CDR3aa: CASSPGTGVVAQYF; CDR3nt: TGTGCCAGCAGCCCCGGGACAGGGGTTGTGGCCCAGTACTTC
abundance: -; j_gene: TRBJ1-2; d_gene: TRBD1; v_gene: TRBV6-2/TRBV6-3; CDR3aa: CASNHGTVDGYTF; CDR3nt: TGTGCCAGCAACCACGGGACAGTTGATGGCTACACCTTC
abundance: many; j_gene: TRBJ2-1; d_gene: -; v_gene: TRBV27; CDR3aa: CASSLLGNEQFF; CDR3nt: TGTGCCAGCAGTTTATTGGGAAATGAGCAGTTCTTC
abundance: -; j_gene: TRBJ1-1; d_gene: -; v_gene: TRBV10-3; CDR3aa: CAIRTVGNTEAFF; CDR3nt: TGTGCCATCAGAACAGTGGGGAACACTGAAGCTTTCTTT
abundance: -; j_gene: TRBJ1-2; d_gene: -; v_gene: TRBV29-1; CDR3aa: CSGHHFNYGYTF; CDR3nt: TGCAGCGGACACCACTTTAACTATGGCTACACCTTC
abundance: -; j_gene: TRBJ2-6; d_gene: -; v_gene: TRBV4-3; CDR3aa: CASSQEEGTGANVLTF; CDR3nt: TGCGCCAGCAGTCAAGAGGAGGGAACTGGGGCCAACGTCCTGACTTTC
abundance: -; j_gene: TRBJ2-1; d_gene: -; v_gene: TRBV25-1; CDR3aa: CASREGSYNEQFF; CDR3nt: TGTGCCAGCAGGGAGGGGAGCTACAATGAGCAGTTCTTC
abundance: -; j_gene: TRBJ1-1; d_gene: -; v_gene: TRBV7-2; CDR3aa: CASSLGAGNRNTEAFF; CDR3nt: TGTGCCAGCAGCTTAGGGGCAGGGAATCGGAACACTGAAGCTTTCTTT
abundance: few; j_gene: TRBJ2-3; d_gene: -; v_gene: TRBV29-1; CDR3aa: CSSPGPGADTQYF; CDR3nt: TGCAGCTCTCCGGGACCGGGGGCAGATACGCAGTATTTT
abundance: -; j_gene: TRBJ2-2; d_gene: -; v_gene: TRBV7-3; CDR3aa: CASSFGGDTGELFF; CDR3nt: TGTGCCAGCAGCTTCGGAGGAGACACCGGGGAGCTGTTTTTT
abundance: -; j_gene: TRBJ2-1; d_gene: TRBD1; v_gene: TRBV5-1; CDR3aa: CASSLVGTGYDEQFF; CDR3nt: TGCGCCAGCAGCTTGGTTGGGACAGGGTATGATGAGCAGTTCTTC
abundance: once; j_gene: TRBJ2-1; d_gene: -; v_gene: TRBV25-1; CDR3aa: CASREHAIYNEQFF; CDR3nt: TGTGCCAGCAGGGAGCATGCTATCTACAATGAGCAGTTCTTC
abundance: -; j_gene: TRBJ2-4; d_gene: -; v_gene: TRBV12-3/TRBV12-4; CDR3aa: CASSLSGQNIQYF; CDR3nt: TGTGCCAGCAGTTTAAGTGGACAAAACATTCAGTACTTC
abundance: -; j_gene: TRBJ2-4; d_gene: -; v_gene: TRBV9; CDR3aa: CASTRGGIGGQNIQYF; CDR3nt: TGTGCCAGCACCCGGGGAGGTATCGGAGGGCAAAACATTCAGTACTTC
abundance: -; j_gene: TRBJ1-6; d_gene: -; v_gene: TRBV20-1; CDR3aa: CSALLPGHSPLHF; CDR3nt: TGCAGTGCTCTGCTTCCTGGGCATTCACCCCTCCACTTT
abundance: -; j_gene: TRBJ2-3; d_gene: TRBD2; v_gene: TRBV5-1; CDR3aa: CASSSGLAGGISLTDTQYF; CDR3nt: TGCGCCAGCAGCTCGGGACTAGCGGGGGGAATTTCCCTCACAGATACGCAGTATTTT
abundance: once; j_gene: TRBJ1-2; d_gene: -; v_gene: TRBV12-3/TRBV12-4; CDR3aa: CASSSRAWNYGYTF; CDR3nt: TGTGCCAGCAGTTCTAGGGCTTGGAACTATGGCTACACCTTC
abundance: few; j_gene: TRBJ1-2; d_gene: -; v_gene: TRBV9; CDR3aa: CASSVGRRINYGYTF; CDR3nt: TGTGCCAGCAGCGTAGGAAGGAGAATTAACTATGGCTACACCTTC
abundance: -; j_gene: TRBJ2-3; d_gene: -; v_gene: TRBV7-9; CDR3aa: CASSFPRVADTQYF; CDR3nt: TGTGCCAGCAGCTTCCCCCGAGTAGCAGATACGCAGTATTTT
abundance: -; j_gene: TRBJ1-6; d_gene: -; v_gene: TRBV20-1; CDR3aa: CSAPPVLRNSPLHF; CDR3nt: TGCAGTGCCCCCCCGGTACTCCGTAATTCACCCCTCCACTTT
abundance: -; j_gene: TRBJ2-6; d_gene: -; v_gene: TRBV6-5; CDR3aa: CASSFKQASGANVLTF; CDR3nt: TGTGCCAGCAGTTTCAAACAGGCCTCCGGGGCCAACGTCCTGACTTTC
abundance: -; j_gene: TRBJ2-2; d_gene: -; v_gene: TRBV20-1; CDR3aa: CSARDGVVAPGELFF; CDR3nt: TGCAGTGCTAGAGATGGGGTCGTGGCCCCCGGGGAGCTGTTTTTT
abundance: -; j_gene: TRBJ2-3; d_gene: TRBD1; v_gene: TRBV10-3; CDR3aa: CAIRRDRYSSTDTQYF; CDR3nt: TGTGCCATCAGGAGGGACAGGTACTCTAGCACAGATACGCAGTATTTT
abundance: -; j_gene: TRBJ1-2; d_gene: TRBD1; v_gene: TRBV25-1; CDR3aa: CASQGGTAYGYTF; CDR3nt: TGTGCCAGTCAGGGGGGGACAGCCTATGGCTACACCTTC
abundance: -; j_gene: TRBJ2-1; d_gene: TRBD2; v_gene: TRBV9; CDR3aa: CASSSPSGGSSYKEQFF; CDR3nt: TGTGCCAGCAGCTCCCCTAGCGGGGGGAGCTCCTACAAGGAGCAGTTCTTC
abundance: -; j_gene: TRBJ1-2; d_gene: TRBD1; v_gene: TRBV20-1; CDR3aa: CSASPGQGVANYGYTF; CDR3nt: TGCAGTGCTAGCCCGGGACAGGGGGTAGCTAACTATGGCTACACCTTC
abundance: -; j_gene: TRBJ2-4; d_gene: -; v_gene: TRBV28; CDR3aa: CASSLYRVGEYF; CDR3nt: TGTGCCAGCAGTTTATACAGGGTGGGGGAGTACTTC
abundance: few; j_gene: TRBJ2-1; d_gene: TRBD2; v_gene: TRBV20-1; CDR3aa: CRALAGAPYNEQFF; CDR3nt: TGCAGAGCACTAGCGGGGGCCCCCTACAATGAGCAGTTCTTC
abundance: once; j_gene: TRBJ1-6; d_gene: -; v_gene: TRBV10-3; CDR3aa: CAISDRTEYSPLHF; CDR3nt: TGTGCCATCAGCGATAGGACAGAGTATTCACCCCTCCACTTT
abundance: -; j_gene: TRBJ2-3; d_gene: -; v_gene: TRBV14; CDR3aa: CASSQGFRDTQYF; CDR3nt: TGTGCCAGCAGCCAAGGTTTCAGAGATACGCAGTATTTT
abundance: -; j_gene: TRBJ2-3; d_gene: -; v_gene: TRBV6-5; CDR3aa: CASSLQTSTDTQYF; CDR3nt: TGTGCCAGCAGTTTACAGACTAGCACAGATACGCAGTATTTT
abundance: once; j_gene: TRBJ2-4; d_gene: TRBD1; v_gene: TRBV28; CDR3aa: CASETGVQAKNIQYF; CDR3nt: TGTGCCAGCGAGACAGGGGTTCAGGCCAAAAACATTCAGTACTTC
abundance: -; j_gene: TRBJ1-2; d_gene: TRBD1; v_gene: TRBV4-3; CDR3aa: CASSRGTAAGYTF; CDR3nt: TGCGCCAGCAGCCGGGGGACAGCAGCTGGCTACACCTTC
abundance: few; j_gene: TRBJ2-7; d_gene: TRBD1; v_gene: TRBV29-1; CDR3aa: CSVLITGDPYEQYF; CDR3nt: TGCAGCGTGTTGATAACAGGGGACCCCTACGAGCAGTACTTC
abundance: few; j_gene: TRBJ2-3; d_gene: -; v_gene: TRBV7-3; CDR3aa: CASSSLPLGDTQYF; CDR3nt: TGTGCCAGCAGCTCCCTTCCTCTCGGGGATACGCAGTATTTT
abundance: -; j_gene: TRBJ1-2; d_gene: -; v_gene: TRBV7-6; CDR3aa: CASSPSGGDNYGYTF; CDR3nt: TGTGCCAGCAGCCCCAGTGGAGGGGACAACTATGGCTACACCTTC
abundance: -; j_gene: TRBJ1-2; d_gene: -; v_gene: TRBV5-6; CDR3aa: CASSLGDPGYTF; CDR3nt: TGTGCCAGCAGCTTGGGGGACCCTGGCTACACCTTC
abundance: -; j_gene: TRBJ2-1; d_gene: TRBD1; v_gene: TRBV28; CDR3aa: CASVAGQGHHGFF; CDR3nt: TGTGCCAGCGTAGCTGGACAGGGGCACCATGGGTTCTTC
abundance: -; j_gene: TRBJ2-5; d_gene: TRBD2; v_gene: TRBV6-5; CDR3aa: CASTRGLAEKETQYF; CDR3nt: TGTGCCAGCACCAGGGGACTAGCGGAAAAAGAGACCCAGTACTTC
abundance: few; j_gene: TRBJ2-7; d_gene: -; v_gene: TRBV7-9; CDR3aa: CASSLRATETYEQYF; CDR3nt: TGTGCCAGCAGCTTACGGGCGACGGAAACCTACGAGCAGTACTTC
abundance: -; j_gene: TRBJ1-5; d_gene: -; v_gene: TRBV7-2; CDR3aa: CASSYLPGQPQHF; CDR3nt: TGTGCCAGCAGCTACCTCCCCGGGCAGCCCCAGCATTTT
abundance: -; j_gene: TRBJ2-7; d_gene: -; v_gene: TRBV5-5; CDR3aa: CASSLRTEAYEQYF; CDR3nt: TGTGCCAGCAGCTTAAGGACGGAGGCCTACGAGCAGTACTTC
abundance: -; j_gene: TRBJ2-7; d_gene: -; v_gene: TRBV12-3/TRBV12-4; CDR3aa: CASSPIGGVSYEQYF; CDR3nt: TGTGCCAGCAGCCCGATAGGCGGGGTCTCTTACGAGCAGTACTTC
abundance: -; j_gene: TRBJ1-2; d_gene: -; v_gene: TRBV2; CDR3aa: CARTGTANYGYTF; CDR3nt: TGTGCCCGGACGGGGACGGCTAACTATGGCTACACCTTC
abundance: -; j_gene: TRBJ1-4; d_gene: -; v_gene: TRBV28; CDR3aa: CASVPGGLLTNEKLFF; CDR3nt: TGTGCCAGTGTCCCCGGGGGGCTGTTAACTAATGAAAAACTGTTTTTT
abundance: few; j_gene: TRBJ1-5; d_gene: -; v_gene: TRBV7-8; CDR3aa: CASSPSPNPNQPQHF; CDR3nt: TGTGCCAGCAGCCCCTCCCCGAATCCCAATCAGCCCCAGCATTTT
abundance: -; j_gene: TRBJ2-3; d_gene: -; v_gene: TRBV20-1; CDR3aa: CSARDRGPNTQYF; CDR3nt: TGCAGTGCTAGAGATCGCGGACCTAATACGCAGTATTTT
abundance: -; j_gene: TRBJ2-1; d_gene: -; v_gene: TRBV10-3; CDR3aa: CAISESRTTNGYEQFF; CDR3nt: TGTGCCATCAGTGAGTCGCGGACTACCAATGGGTATGAGCAGTTCTTC